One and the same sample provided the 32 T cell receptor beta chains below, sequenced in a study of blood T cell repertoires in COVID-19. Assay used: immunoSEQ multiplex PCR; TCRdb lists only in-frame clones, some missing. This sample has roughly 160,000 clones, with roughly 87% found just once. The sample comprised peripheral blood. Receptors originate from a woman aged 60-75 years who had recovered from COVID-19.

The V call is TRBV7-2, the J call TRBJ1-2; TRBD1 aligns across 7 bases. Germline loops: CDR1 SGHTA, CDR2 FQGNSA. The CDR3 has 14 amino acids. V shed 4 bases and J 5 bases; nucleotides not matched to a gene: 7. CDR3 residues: CASSYSTGFYGYTF. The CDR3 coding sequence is TGTGCCAGCAGCTACTCGACAGGGTTTTATGGCTACACCTTC.

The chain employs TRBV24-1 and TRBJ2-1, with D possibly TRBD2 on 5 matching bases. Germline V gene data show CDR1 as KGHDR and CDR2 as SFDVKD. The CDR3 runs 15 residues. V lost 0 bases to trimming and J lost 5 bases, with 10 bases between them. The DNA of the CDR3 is TGTGCCACCAGTGATTTGCCCGGGGTTAACAATGAGCAGTTCTTC. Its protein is CATSDLPGVNNEQFF.

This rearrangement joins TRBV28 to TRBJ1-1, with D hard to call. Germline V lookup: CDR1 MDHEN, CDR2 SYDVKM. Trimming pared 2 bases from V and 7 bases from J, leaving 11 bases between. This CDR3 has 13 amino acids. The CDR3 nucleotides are TGTGCCAGCAGTTTAAGGTACGGGGTTGAAGCTTTCTTT. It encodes CASSLRYGVEAFF.

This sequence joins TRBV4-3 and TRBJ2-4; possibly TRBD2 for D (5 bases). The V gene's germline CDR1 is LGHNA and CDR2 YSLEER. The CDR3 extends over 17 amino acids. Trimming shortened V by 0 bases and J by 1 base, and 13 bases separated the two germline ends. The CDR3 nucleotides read TGCGCCAGCAGCCAAGATCTGGGAGCCGCGGCCAAAAACATTCAGTACTTC. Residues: CASSQDLGAAAKNIQYF.

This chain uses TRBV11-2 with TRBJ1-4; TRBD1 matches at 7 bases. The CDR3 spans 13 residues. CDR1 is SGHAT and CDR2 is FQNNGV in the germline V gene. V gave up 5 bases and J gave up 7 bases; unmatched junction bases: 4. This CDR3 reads CASSVTGSEKLFF. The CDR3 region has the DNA TGTGCCAGCAGCGTGACAGGGAGTGAAAAACTGTTTTTT.

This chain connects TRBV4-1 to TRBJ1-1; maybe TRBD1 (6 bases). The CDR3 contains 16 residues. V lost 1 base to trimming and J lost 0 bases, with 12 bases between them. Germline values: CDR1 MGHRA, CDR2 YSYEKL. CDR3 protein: CASSQALGAMNTEAFF. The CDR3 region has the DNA TGCGCCAGCAGCCAAGCGCTGGGGGCGATGAACACTGAAGCTTTCTTT.

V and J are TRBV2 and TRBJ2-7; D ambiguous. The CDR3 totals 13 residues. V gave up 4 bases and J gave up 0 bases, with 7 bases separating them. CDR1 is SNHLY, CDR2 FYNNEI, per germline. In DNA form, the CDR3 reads TGTGCCAGCAGTGCCGAGCTCTCCTACGAGCAGTACTTC. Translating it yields CASSAELSYEQYF.

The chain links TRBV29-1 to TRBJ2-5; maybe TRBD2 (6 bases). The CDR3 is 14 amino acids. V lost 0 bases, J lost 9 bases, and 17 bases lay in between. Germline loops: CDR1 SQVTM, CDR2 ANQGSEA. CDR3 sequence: CSVEEGGTGWSQYF. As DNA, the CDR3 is TGCAGCGTTGAAGAAGGCGGGACCGGGTGGTCCCAGTACTTC.

The CDR3 nucleotides are TGTGCCAGCAGCTCCCCGCCGACAGCGAACACCGGGGAGCTGTTTTTT. It specifies CASSSPPTANTGELFF. The V call is TRBV7-9, the J call TRBJ2-2; the D gene is possibly TRBD1 (5 bases). This CDR3 has 16 residues. The germline CDR1 and CDR2 sequences are SEHNR and FQNEAQ (reference sequence). V lost 4 bases to trimming and J lost 0 bases, with 12 bases between them.

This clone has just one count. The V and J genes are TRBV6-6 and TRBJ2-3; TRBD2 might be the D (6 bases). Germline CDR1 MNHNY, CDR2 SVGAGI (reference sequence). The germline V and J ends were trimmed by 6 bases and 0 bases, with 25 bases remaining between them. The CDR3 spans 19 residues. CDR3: CASSSTGTEVLTSTDTQYF. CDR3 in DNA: TGTGCCAGCAGCTCGACCGGGACTGAGGTCCTCACTAGCACAGATACGCAGTATTTT.

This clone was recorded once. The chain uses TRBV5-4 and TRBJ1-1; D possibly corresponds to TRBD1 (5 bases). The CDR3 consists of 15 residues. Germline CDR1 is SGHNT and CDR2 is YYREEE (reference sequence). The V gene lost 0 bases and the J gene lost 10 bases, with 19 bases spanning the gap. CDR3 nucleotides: TGTGCCAGCAGCTTGGACGGGAACAGTGCGGGGGTAGCTTTCTTT. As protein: CASSLDGNSAGVAFF.

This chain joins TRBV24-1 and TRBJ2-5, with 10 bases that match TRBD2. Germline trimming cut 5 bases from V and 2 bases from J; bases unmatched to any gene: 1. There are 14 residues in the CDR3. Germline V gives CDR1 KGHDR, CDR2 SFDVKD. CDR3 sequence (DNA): TGTGCCACCAGTGGGACTAGCGGACAAGAGACCCAGTACTTC. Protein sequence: CATSGTSGQETQYF.

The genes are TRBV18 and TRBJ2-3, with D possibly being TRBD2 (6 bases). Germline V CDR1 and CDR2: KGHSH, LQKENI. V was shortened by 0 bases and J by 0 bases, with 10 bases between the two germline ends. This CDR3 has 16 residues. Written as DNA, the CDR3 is TGTGCCAGCTCACCACCGACTAGACCTAGCACAGATACGCAGTATTTT. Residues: CASSPPTRPSTDTQYF.

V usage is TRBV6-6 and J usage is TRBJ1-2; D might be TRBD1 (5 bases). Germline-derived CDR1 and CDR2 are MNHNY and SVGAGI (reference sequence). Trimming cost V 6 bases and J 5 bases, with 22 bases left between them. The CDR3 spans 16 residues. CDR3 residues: CASSPRGGGDPYGYTF. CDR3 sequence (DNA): TGTGCCAGCAGCCCCCGGGGGGGAGGTGATCCTTATGGCTACACCTTC.

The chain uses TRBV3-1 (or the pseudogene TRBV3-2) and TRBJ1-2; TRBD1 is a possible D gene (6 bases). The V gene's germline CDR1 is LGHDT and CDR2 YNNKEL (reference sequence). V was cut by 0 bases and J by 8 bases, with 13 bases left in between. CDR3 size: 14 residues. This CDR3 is CASSQDFKGDGYTF. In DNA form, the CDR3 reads TGTGCCAGCAGCCAAGATTTTAAGGGGGACGGCTACACCTTC.

CDR3 region: CASSPTPNQPQHF. The DNA of the CDR3 is TGTGCCAGCTCACCAACACCAAATCAGCCCCAGCATTTT. This chain connects TRBV18 to TRBJ1-5; D is undetermined. Between the trimmed V and J ends, which lost 2 bases and 4 bases, there was a span of 6 bases. Germline V gives CDR1 KGHSH, CDR2 LQKENI. CDR3 length: 13 amino acids.

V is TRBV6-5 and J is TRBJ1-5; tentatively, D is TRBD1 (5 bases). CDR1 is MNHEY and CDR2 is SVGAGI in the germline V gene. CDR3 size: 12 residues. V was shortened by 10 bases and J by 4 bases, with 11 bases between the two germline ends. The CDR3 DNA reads TGTGCCATCAGGGCGGGGAATCAGCCCCAGCATTTT. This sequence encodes CAIRAGNQPQHF.

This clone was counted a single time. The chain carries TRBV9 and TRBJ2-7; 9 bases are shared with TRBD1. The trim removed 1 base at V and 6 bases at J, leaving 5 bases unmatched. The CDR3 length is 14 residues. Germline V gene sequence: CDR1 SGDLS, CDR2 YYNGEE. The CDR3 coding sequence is TGTGCCAGCAGCGTAAGCACAGGGGGCATCGAGCAGTACTTC. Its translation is CASSVSTGGIEQYF.

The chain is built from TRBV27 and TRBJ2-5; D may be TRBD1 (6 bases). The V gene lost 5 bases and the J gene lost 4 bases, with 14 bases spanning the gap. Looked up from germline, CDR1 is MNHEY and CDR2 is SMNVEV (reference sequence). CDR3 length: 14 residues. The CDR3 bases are TGTGCCAGCAGTCCCTTCGACAGGAGAGAGACCCAGTACTTC. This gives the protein CASSPFDRRETQYF.

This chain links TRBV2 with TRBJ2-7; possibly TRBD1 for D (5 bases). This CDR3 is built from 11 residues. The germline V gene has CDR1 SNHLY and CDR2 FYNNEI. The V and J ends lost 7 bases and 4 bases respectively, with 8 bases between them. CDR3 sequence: CASTRQYEQYF. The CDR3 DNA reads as TGTGCCAGCACCAGACAGTACGAGCAGTACTTC.

Written as DNA, the CDR3 is TGTGCCAGCTCCGGCCAGGTTCTCCTGAACACCGGGGAGCTGTTTTTT. It translates to CASSGQVLLNTGELFF. V and J are TRBV18 and TRBJ2-2; D call uncertain. Germline V lookup: CDR1 KGHSH, CDR2 LQKENI. This CDR3 has 16 amino acids. V lost 6 bases to trimming and J lost 1 base, with 15 bases between them.

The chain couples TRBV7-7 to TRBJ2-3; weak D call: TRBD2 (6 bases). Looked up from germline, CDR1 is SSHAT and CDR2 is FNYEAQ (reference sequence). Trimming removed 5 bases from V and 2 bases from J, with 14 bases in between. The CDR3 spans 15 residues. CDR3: CASSPGLYLTDTQYF. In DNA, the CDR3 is TGTGCCAGCAGCCCGGGACTCTACCTCACAGATACGCAGTATTTT.

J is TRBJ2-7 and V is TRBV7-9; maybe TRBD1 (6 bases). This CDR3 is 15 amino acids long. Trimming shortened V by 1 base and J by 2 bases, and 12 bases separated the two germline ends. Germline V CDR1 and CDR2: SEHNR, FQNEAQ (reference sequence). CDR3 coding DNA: TGTGCCAGCAGCTTAGTGTTACACAGGGCCTACGAGCAGTACTTC. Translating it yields CASSLVLHRAYEQYF.

CDR3 in amino acids: CASSQTSGGATGELFF. The DNA for the CDR3 is TGTGCCAGCAGCCAGACTAGCGGGGGGGCCACCGGGGAGCTGTTTTTT. The V and J genes are TRBV3-1 (or the pseudogene TRBV3-2) and TRBJ2-2; 14 positions match TRBD2. Trimming at V came to 3 bases and at J to 4 bases, leaving 1 base not matched to a gene. This CDR3 is built from 16 residues. Germline V lookup: CDR1 LGHDT, CDR2 YNNKEL (reference sequence).

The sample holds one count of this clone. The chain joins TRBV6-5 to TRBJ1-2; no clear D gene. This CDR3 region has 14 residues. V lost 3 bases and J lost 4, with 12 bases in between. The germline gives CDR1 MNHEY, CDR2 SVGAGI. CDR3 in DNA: TGTGCCAGCAGTTATTCGGGGAACGTCTATGGCTACACCTTC. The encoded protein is CASSYSGNVYGYTF.

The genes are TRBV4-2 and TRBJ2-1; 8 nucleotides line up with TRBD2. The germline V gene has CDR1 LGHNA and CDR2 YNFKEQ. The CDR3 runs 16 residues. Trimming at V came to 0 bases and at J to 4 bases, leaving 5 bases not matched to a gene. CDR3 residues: CASSQERGARYNEQFF. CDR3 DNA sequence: TGTGCCAGCAGCCAAGAGCGGGGGGCCCGGTACAATGAGCAGTTCTTC.

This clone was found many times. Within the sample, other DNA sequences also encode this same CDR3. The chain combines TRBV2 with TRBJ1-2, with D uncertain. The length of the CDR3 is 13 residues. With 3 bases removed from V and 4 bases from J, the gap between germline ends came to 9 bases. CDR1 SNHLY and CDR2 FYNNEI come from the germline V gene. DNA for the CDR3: TGTGCCAGCAGTGATACGAGCGGCTATGGCTACACCTTC. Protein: CASSDTSGYGYTF.

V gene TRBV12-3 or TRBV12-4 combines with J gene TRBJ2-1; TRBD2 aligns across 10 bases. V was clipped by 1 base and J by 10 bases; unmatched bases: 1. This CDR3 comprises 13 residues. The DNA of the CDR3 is TGTGCCAGCAGTTTAGTGACTAGCGGGGAGCAGTTCTTC. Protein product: CASSLVTSGEQFF.

This chain's CDR3 is CASSVDRSAEAFF. The CDR3 DNA reads as TGTGCCAGTAGTGTTGACAGGTCTGCTGAAGCTTTCTTT. The chain uses TRBV19 and TRBJ1-1; a weak D match, TRBD1 (6 bases). This CDR3 is built from 13 residues. Per the germline V gene, CDR1 is LNHDA and CDR2 is SQIVND (reference sequence). The V gene lost 5 bases and the J gene lost 6 bases, with 13 bases spanning the gap.

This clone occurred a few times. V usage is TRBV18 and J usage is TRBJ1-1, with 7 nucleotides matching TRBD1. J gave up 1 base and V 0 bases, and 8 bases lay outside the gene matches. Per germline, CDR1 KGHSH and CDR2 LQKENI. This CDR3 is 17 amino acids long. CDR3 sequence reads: CASSPPPRQGPNTEAFF. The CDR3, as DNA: TGTGCCAGCTCACCACCTCCGAGACAGGGACCGAACACTGAAGCTTTCTTT.

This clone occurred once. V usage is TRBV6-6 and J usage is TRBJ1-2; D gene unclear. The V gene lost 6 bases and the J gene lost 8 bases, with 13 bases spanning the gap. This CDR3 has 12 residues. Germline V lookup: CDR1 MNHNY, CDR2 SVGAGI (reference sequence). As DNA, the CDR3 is TGTGCCAGCAGCCCCTTCACGGGAGGCTACACCTTC. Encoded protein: CASSPFTGGYTF.

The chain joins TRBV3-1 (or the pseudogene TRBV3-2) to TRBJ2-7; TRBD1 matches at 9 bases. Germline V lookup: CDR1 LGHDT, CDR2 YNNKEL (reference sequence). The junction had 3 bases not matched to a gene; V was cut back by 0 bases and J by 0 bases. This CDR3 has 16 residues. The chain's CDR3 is CASSQDGTGPSYEQYF. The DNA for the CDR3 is TGTGCCAGCAGCCAAGACGGGACAGGGCCCTCCTACGAGCAGTACTTC.